These 26 T cell receptor beta chains were sequenced from one sample in a study of shared clonotypes between healthy human individuals. Here immunoSEQ multiplex PCR was the method, and the copy in TCRdb shows in-frame clones only, minus some. The table lists about 2 million clones, about 95% of them singletons. Selected positively for CCR7 and CD45RO-negative, naive CD8 cells excluded terminally differentiated effector memory CD45RA+ cells. Sequenced sample: naive CD8+ T cells sorted from blood. The receptors stem from a young man in good health.

Worth noting for this clone: Within the sample, other DNA sequences also encode this same CDR3. DNA of the CDR3: TGTGCCAGTAGTATGACTAGCGGCTCCTACAATGAGCAGTTCTTC. Translating gives CASSMTSGSYNEQFF. The V and J genes are TRBV19 and TRBJ2-1; 9 bases agree with TRBD2. CDR1 is LNHDA and CDR2 is SQIVND in the germline V gene (reference sequence). This CDR3 contains 15 residues. V was clipped by 3 bases and J by 0 bases; unmatched bases: 0.

This clone was found a few times. The chain couples TRBV7-6 to TRBJ1-6, with D hard to call. The length of the CDR3 is 13 residues. Germline V gives CDR1 SGHVS, CDR2 FNYEAQ. The ends were cut back, 6 bases at V and 7 bases at J, with 10 bases in the middle. The CDR3 loop is CASRTGLNSPLHF. CDR3 in DNA: TGTGCCAGCAGAACGGGCTTGAATTCACCCCTCCACTTT.

This chain joins TRBV4-1 and TRBJ1-1, with D hard to call. Germline CDR1 MGHRA, CDR2 YSYEKL. The CDR3 contains 15 residues. V lost 4 bases, J lost 0 bases, and 12 bases lay in between. The CDR3 loop reads CASSLETGMNTEAFF. The CDR3 DNA sequence: TGCGCCAGCAGCCTCGAAACTGGGATGAACACTGAAGCTTTCTTT.

V and J are TRBV5-4 and TRBJ2-7, with D unclear. Trimming stripped 2 bases from V and 0 bases from J, with 6 bases between. CDR1 is SGHNT, CDR2 YYREEE, per germline (reference sequence). There are 13 residues in the CDR3. CDR3 DNA: TGTGCCAGCAGCTTCCACGACTCCTACGAGCAGTACTTC. Protein: CASSFHDSYEQYF.

The chain employs TRBV7-8 and TRBJ2-3, with 7 bases that match TRBD1. The CDR3 has 14 amino acids. Germline loops: CDR1 SGHVS, CDR2 FQNEAQ. The J segment lost 5 bases and the V segment lost 1 base, leaving 3 bases of the junction unmatched. The CDR3 is CASSLVRGQDTQYF. CDR3 nucleotide sequence: TGTGCCAGCAGCTTAGTTAGGGGGCAAGATACGCAGTATTTT.

The genes are TRBV9 and TRBJ2-2; maybe TRBD1 (6 bases). Germline values: CDR1 SGDLS, CDR2 YYNGEE. The V gene lost 1 base and the J gene lost 5 bases, with 12 bases spanning the gap. This CDR3 has 15 residues. CDR3 residues: CASSVHRVWTGELFF. CDR3 DNA sequence: TGTGCCAGCAGCGTACACAGGGTGTGGACCGGGGAGCTGTTTTTT.

This clone was detected only once. The chain combines TRBV11-3 with TRBJ2-7; perhaps TRBD2 as D (5 bases). The CDR3 is 13 residues long. V lost 2 bases and J lost 4, with 9 bases in between. The germline CDR1 and CDR2 sequences are SGHNT and YENEEA. The CDR3 region is CASSLTAVYEQYF. CDR3 sequence (DNA): TGTGCCAGCAGCTTAACAGCGGTATACGAGCAGTACTTC. Variable domain in full (rest from reference TRBV11-3 and TRBJ2-7): EAGVVQSPRYKIIEKKQPVAFWCNPISGHNTLYWYLQNLGQGPELLIRYENEEAVDDSQLPKDRFSAERLKGVDSTLKIQPAELGDSAVYLCASSLTAVYEQYFGPGTRLTVT.

The chain carries TRBV7-3 and TRBJ2-1, with 8 bases identical to TRBD2. The CDR3 length is 13 residues. V dropped 8 bases and J dropped 5; count of bases not matched to a gene: 5. Per germline, CDR1 SGHTA and CDR2 FQGTGA. The CDR3 protein is CASAGGANNEQFF. CDR3 in DNA: TGTGCCAGCGCCGGGGGGGCCAACAATGAGCAGTTCTTC.

This chain connects TRBV2 to TRBJ2-7, with 10 bases identical to TRBD1. Germline V gene lookup returns CDR1 SNHLY and CDR2 FYNNEI. This CDR3 contains 14 residues. The V and J ends lost 3 bases and 5 bases, in that order; junction bases with no gene match: 4. CDR3 in amino acids: CASSEGQGKDEQYF. The CDR3 coding sequence is TGTGCCAGCAGTGAGGGACAGGGGAAGGACGAGCAGTACTTC.

The J gene is TRBJ1-4, the V gene TRBV4-3; weak D call: TRBD1 (5 bases). This CDR3 is 13 amino acids long. V was trimmed by 0 bases and J by 10 bases, leaving 9 bases between them. Germline V gene lookup returns CDR1 LGHNA and CDR2 YSLEER. CDR3 in amino acids: CASSQDVGPKLFF. CDR3 nucleotide sequence: TGCGCCAGCAGCCAAGATGTGGGGCCAAAACTGTTTTTT.

The V and J genes are TRBV19 and TRBJ1-5; TRBD1 aligns across 8 bases. Germline trimming cut 3 bases from V and 2 bases from J; bases unmatched to any gene: 3. CDR1 and CDR2 (germline): LNHDA, SQIVND (reference sequence). This CDR3 region has 15 residues. CDR3 residues: CASSITGGGNQPQHF. The CDR3 DNA reads as TGTGCCAGTAGTATCACAGGGGGAGGCAATCAGCCCCAGCATTTT.

V gene TRBV19 combines with J gene TRBJ2-7; D may be TRBD1 or TRBD2 (5 bases each). The CDR3 sequence is 14 residues long. Germline V gives CDR1 LNHDA, CDR2 SQIVND (reference sequence). Trimming removed 8 bases from V and 1 base from J, with 15 bases in between. CDR3 in DNA: TGTGCCAGTGCCGGGGACGGCATATCCTACGAGCAGTACTTC. Encoded protein: CASAGDGISYEQYF. The full variable domain, its missing parts supplied by reference TRBV19 and TRBJ2-7, is DGGITQSPKYLFRKEGQNVTLSCEQNLNHDAMYWYRQDPGQGLRLIYYSQIVNDFQKGDIAEGYSVSREKKESFPLTVTSAQKNPTAFYLCASAGDGISYEQYFGPGTRLTVT.

The chain recombines TRBV27 with TRBJ1-5; D is perhaps TRBD1 (6 bases). Germline V gene data show CDR1 as MNHEY and CDR2 as SMNVEV (reference sequence). The CDR3 spans 15 residues. Between the trimmed V and J ends, which lost 0 bases and 6 bases, there was a span of 12 bases. CDR3 in amino acids: CASSLSSPGVQPQHF. The CDR3 nucleotides read TGTGCCAGCAGTTTATCATCCCCAGGGGTTCAGCCCCAGCATTTT.

J is TRBJ2-7 and V is TRBV12-5; the D is unclear. This CDR3 is built from 11 residues. From germline, CDR1 is LGHNT and CDR2 FRNRAP. V was cut by 5 bases and J by 6 bases, with 8 bases left in between. CDR3 DNA: TGTGCTAGTGGTCACGGCCCCGAGCAGTACTTC. It codes for CASGHGPEQYF.

Turning to this clone: The junction shows a germline mismatch at one end, possibly a read error. The rearrangement links TRBV7-7 to TRBJ2-2; D possibly corresponds to TRBD2 (6 bases). The CDR3 is 14 amino acids. Looked up from germline, CDR1 is SSHAT and CDR2 is FNYEAQ (reference sequence). CDR3 residues: CASSLEEGLGELFF. The CDR3 nucleotides read TGTGCTAGCAGCTTAGAGGAGGGTCTGGGGGAGCTGTTTTTT. The complete variable domain, with remaining parts taken from reference TRBV7-7 and TRBJ2-2, reads GAGVSQSPRYKVTKRGQDVTLRCDPISSHATLYWYQQALGQGPEFLTYFNYEAQPDKSGLPSDRFSAERPEGSISTLTIQRTEQRDSAMYRCASSLEEGLGELFFGEGSRLTVL.

This clone showed up just once. This sequence joins TRBV2 and TRBJ1-5; D is possibly TRBD1 (5 bases). With 8 bases removed from V and 2 bases from J, the gap between germline ends came to 13 bases. The CDR3 has 14 residues. Germline loops: CDR1 SNHLY, CDR2 FYNNEI. The CDR3 reads CASGRDWGNQPQHF. The CDR3 DNA reads TGTGCCAGCGGCAGGGATTGGGGCAATCAGCCCCAGCATTTT.

This chain connects TRBV6-5 to TRBJ2-5, with no clear D. The CDR3 has 11 amino acids. CDR1 and CDR2 from the germline V gene are MNHEY and SVGAGI. CDR3 in amino acids: CGCGVGETQYF. Here the CDR3 DNA reads TGTGGATGTGGAGTCGGGGAGACCCAGTACTTC.

This chain connects TRBV4-1 to TRBJ1-5; D gene uncertain. Deletions cut 6 bases from V and 4 bases from J, with 16 bases between. The CDR3 has 15 residues. Germline V CDR1 and CDR2: MGHRA, YSYEKL. In DNA, the CDR3 is TGCGCCAGCAGTCCCGGGGTAGGGTTTAATCAGCCCCAGCATTTT. This gives the protein CASSPGVGFNQPQHF.

The V call is TRBV5-8, the J call TRBJ1-4; D is unresolved. The germline V and J ends were trimmed by 0 bases and 8 bases, with 14 bases remaining between them. Germline CDR1 is SGHTS and CDR2 is YDEGEE. This CDR3 is built from 15 residues. The CDR3 bases are TGTGCCAGCAGCTTGGACGCCGCCTCCGGGGAAAAACTGTTTTTT. This codes for CASSLDAASGEKLFF.

CDR3: CASRSRLVGEQYF. As DNA, the CDR3 is TGCGCCAGCAGAAGTAGACTAGTAGGCGAGCAGTACTTC. The V and J genes are TRBV4-3 and TRBJ2-7, with D maybe TRBD2 (6 bases). The CDR3 covers 13 residues. CDR1 is LGHNA, CDR2 YSLEER, per germline. V lost 6 bases and J 6 bases, leaving 15 bases between the germline ends.

The CDR3 DNA follows: TGTGCCAGCAGCTTGAAACAGGGGGCGGCCACCGGGGAGCTGTTTTTT. Its protein product is CASSLKQGAATGELFF. The chain employs TRBV5-6 and TRBJ2-2, with 9 bases lining up with TRBD1. Looked up from germline, CDR1 is SGHDT and CDR2 is YYEEEE. This CDR3 spans 16 amino acids. Trimming removed 1 base from V and 4 bases from J; junction bases left unmatched: 5.

The genes are TRBV25-1 and TRBJ2-2, with D maybe TRBD2 (5 bases). V was pared by 11 bases and J by 7 bases, with 14 bases between. CDR1 is MGHDK and CDR2 is SYGVNS in the germline V gene. The CDR3 covers 12 residues. In nucleotides, the CDR3 is TGTGCCGCCGATACGGGGATCGGGGAGCTGTTTTTT. It encodes CAADTGIGELFF. Complete variable domain (other parts from reference TRBV25-1 and TRBJ2-2): EADIYQTPRYLVIGTGKKITLECSQTMGHDKMYWYQQDPGMELHLIHYSYGVNSTEKGDLSSESTVSRIRTEHFPLTLESARPSHTSQYLCAADTGIGELFFGEGSRLTVL.

This clone was observed a few times. This chain joins TRBV28 and TRBJ1-5; tentative D call: TRBD1 (6 bases). The CDR3 extends over 12 amino acids. CDR1 is MDHEN and CDR2 is SYDVKM in the germline V gene. Trimming stripped 8 bases from V and 4 bases from J, with 9 bases between. The CDR3, as DNA: TGTGCCAGCTTACAGGGTAATCAGCCCCAGCATTTT. Its translation is CASLQGNQPQHF.

The chain recombines TRBV27 with TRBJ2-7; 9 nucleotides line up with TRBD2. The CDR3 totals 15 residues. V was clipped by 3 bases and J by 6 bases; unmatched bases: 9. Germline assignment: CDR1 MNHEY and CDR2 SMNVEV (reference sequence). Here the CDR3 reads CASSFHLAGLVEQYF. The CDR3 DNA sequence: TGTGCCAGCAGTTTTCACCTAGCGGGGCTCGTCGAGCAGTACTTC.

The chain has TRBV5-6 and TRBJ1-2; TRBD1 might be the D (5 bases). Looked up from germline, CDR1 is SGHDT and CDR2 is YYEEEE. The length of the CDR3 is 14 residues. V gave up 0 bases and J gave up 4 bases, with 10 bases separating them. Written as DNA, the CDR3 is TGTGCCAGCAGCTTGGGGGGGAACCTCTATGGCTACACCTTC. Amino acid sequence: CASSLGGNLYGYTF. The full variable domain, with the rest looked up from reference TRBV5-6 and TRBJ1-2, is DAGVTQSPTHLIKTRGQQVTLRCSPKSGHDTVSWYQQALGQGPQFIFQYYEEEERQRGNFPDRFSGHQFPNYSSELNVNALLLGDSALYLCASSLGGNLYGYTFGSGTRLTVV.

The J gene is TRBJ2-2, the V gene TRBV7-9, with no clear D. Trimming took off 4 bases at V and 2 bases at J, with 11 bases between the two ends. Looked up from germline, CDR1 is SEHNR and CDR2 is FQNEAQ (reference sequence). The CDR3 contains 15 residues. CDR3 region: CASSSRVSNTGELFF. CDR3 sequence (DNA): TGTGCCAGCAGCTCCCGGGTCTCCAACACCGGGGAGCTGTTTTTT.